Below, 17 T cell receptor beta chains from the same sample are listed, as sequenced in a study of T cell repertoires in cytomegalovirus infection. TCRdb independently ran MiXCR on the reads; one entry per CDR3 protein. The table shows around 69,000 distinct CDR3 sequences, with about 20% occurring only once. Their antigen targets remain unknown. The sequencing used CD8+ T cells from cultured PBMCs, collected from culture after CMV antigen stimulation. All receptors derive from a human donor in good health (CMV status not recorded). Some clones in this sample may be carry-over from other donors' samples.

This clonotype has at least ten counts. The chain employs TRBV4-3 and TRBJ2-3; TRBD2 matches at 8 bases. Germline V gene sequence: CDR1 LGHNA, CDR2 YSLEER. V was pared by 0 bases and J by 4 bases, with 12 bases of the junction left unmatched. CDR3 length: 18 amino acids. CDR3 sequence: CASSQDISGGLLSDTQYF. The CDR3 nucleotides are TGCGCCAGCAGCCAAGATATCTCGGGGGGGCTACTATCAGATACGCAGTATTTT.

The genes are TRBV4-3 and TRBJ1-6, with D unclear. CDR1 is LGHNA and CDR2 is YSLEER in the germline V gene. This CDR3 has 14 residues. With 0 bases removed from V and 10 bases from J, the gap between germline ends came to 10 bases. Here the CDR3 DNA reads TGCGCCAGCAGCCAAGACCCAGCTAGATCACCCCTCCACTTT. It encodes CASSQDPARSPLHF.

CDR3 nucleotides: TGTGCCAGCAGCCAAGATACCGGGGGGACAGGATATGGCTACACCTTC. Translated, it gives CASSQDTGGTGYGYTF. The V and J genes are TRBV14 and TRBJ1-2; 8 bases agree with TRBD1. The CDR3 runs to 16 residues. Looked up from germline, CDR1 is SGHDN and CDR2 is FVKESK. V was pared by 0 bases and J by 5 bases, with 8 bases of the junction left unmatched.

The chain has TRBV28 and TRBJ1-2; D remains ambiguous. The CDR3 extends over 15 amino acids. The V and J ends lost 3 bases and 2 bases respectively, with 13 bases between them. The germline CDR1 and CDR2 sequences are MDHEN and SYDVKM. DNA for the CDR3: TGTGCCAGCAGTTTTGATTTGGGCGGAAACTATGGCTACACCTTC. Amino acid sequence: CASSFDLGGNYGYTF.

In DNA form, the CDR3 reads TGTGCCAGCAGCTTAGGGCAAGAGACCCAGTACTTC. This gives the protein CASSLGQETQYF. The chain joins TRBV11-2 to TRBJ2-5; D unclear. Trimming removed 1 base at V and 2 bases at J, with 2 bases between. The CDR3 has 12 residues. The V gene's germline CDR1 is SGHAT and CDR2 FQNNGV.

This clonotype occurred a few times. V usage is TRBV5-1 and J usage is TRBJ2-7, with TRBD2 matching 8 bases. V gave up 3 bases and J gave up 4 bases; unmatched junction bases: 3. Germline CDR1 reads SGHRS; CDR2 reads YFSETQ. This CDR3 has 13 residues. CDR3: CASSSGTRYEQYF. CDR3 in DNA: TGCGCCAGCAGCTCCGGGACTAGATACGAGCAGTACTTC.

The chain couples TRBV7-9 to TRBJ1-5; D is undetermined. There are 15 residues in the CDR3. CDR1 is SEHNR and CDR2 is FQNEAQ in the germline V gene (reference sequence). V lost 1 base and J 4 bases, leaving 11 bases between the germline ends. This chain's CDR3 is CASSLGRDPNQPQHF. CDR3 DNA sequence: TGTGCCAGCAGCTTAGGACGGGATCCAAATCAGCCCCAGCATTTT.

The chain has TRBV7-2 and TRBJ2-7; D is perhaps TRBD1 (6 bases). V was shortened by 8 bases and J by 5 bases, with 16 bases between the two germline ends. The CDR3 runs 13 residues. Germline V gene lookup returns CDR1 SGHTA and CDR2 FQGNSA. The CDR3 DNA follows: TGTGCCAGCTCCTGGTTGGGACAAGACGAGCAGTACTTC. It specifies CASSWLGQDEQYF. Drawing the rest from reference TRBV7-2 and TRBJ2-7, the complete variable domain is GAGVSQSPSNKVTEKGKDVELRCDPISGHTALYWYRQSLGQGLEFLIYFQGNSAPDKSGLPSDRFSAERTGGSVSTLTIQRTQQEDSAVYLCASSWLGQDEQYFGPGTRLTVT.

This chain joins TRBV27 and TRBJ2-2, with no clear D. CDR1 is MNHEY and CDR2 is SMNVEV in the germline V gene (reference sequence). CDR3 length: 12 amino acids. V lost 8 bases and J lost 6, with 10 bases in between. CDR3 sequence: CASALFAGELFF. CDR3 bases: TGTGCCAGCGCTTTGTTCGCCGGGGAGCTGTTTTTT.

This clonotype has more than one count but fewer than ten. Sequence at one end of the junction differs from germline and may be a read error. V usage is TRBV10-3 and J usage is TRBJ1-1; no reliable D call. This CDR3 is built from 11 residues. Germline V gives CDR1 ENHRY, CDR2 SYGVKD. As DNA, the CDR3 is TGTGCCATCAGGGAGTACACTGAAGCTTTCTTT. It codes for CAIREYTEAFF.

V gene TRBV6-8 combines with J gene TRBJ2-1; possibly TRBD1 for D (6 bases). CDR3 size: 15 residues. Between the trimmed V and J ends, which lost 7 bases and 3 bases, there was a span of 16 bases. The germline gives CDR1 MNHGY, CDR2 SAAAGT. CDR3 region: CASTLLRDNYNEQFF. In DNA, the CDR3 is TGTGCCAGCACCCTCCTCCGGGACAACTACAATGAGCAGTTCTTC.

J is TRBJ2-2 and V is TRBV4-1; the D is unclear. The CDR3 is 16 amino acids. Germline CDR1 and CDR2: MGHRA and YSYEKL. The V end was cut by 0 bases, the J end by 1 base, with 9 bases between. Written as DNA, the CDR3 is TGCGCCAGCAGCCAAGATCCAGTCGAGAACACCGGGGAGCTGTTTTTT. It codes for CASSQDPVENTGELFF.

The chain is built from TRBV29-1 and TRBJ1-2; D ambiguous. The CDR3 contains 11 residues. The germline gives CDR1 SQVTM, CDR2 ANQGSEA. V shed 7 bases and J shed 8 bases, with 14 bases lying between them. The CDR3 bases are TGCAGCGCAAGTTACGATGACGGCTACACCTTC. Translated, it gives CSASYDDGYTF. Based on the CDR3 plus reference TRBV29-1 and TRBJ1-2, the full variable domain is SAVISQKPSRDICQRGTSLTIQCQVDSQVTMMFWYRQQPGQSLTLIATANQGSEATYESGFVIDKFPISRPNLTFSTLTVSNMSPEDSSIYLCSASYDDGYTFGSGTRLTVV.

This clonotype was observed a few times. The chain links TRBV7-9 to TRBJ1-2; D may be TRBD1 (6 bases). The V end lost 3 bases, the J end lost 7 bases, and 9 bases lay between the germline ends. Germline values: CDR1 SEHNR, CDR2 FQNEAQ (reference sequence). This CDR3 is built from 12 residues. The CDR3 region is CASSFGQSGYTF. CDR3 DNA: TGTGCCAGCAGCTTCGGACAGAGTGGCTACACCTTC.

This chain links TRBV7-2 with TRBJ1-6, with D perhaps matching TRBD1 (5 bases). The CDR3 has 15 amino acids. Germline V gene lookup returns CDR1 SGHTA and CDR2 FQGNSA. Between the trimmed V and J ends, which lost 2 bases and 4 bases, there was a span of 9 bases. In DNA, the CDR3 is TGTGCCAGCAGCTTAACGCAGGGTTATAATTCACCCCTCCACTTT. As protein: CASSLTQGYNSPLHF.

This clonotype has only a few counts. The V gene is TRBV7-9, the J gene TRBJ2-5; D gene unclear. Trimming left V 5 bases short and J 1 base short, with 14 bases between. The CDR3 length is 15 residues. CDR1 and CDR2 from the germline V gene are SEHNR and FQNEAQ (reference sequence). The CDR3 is CASSPAQGSQETQYF. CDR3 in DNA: TGTGCCAGCAGCCCAGCCCAAGGCAGCCAAGAGACCCAGTACTTC.

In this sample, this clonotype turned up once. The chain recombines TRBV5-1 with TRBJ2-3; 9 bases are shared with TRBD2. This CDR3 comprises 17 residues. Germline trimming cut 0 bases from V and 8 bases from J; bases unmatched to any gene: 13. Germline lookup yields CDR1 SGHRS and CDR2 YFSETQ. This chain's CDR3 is CASSLAGLAGIHLTQYF. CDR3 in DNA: TGCGCCAGCAGCTTGGCCGGGCTAGCGGGGATACATCTTACGCAGTATTTT. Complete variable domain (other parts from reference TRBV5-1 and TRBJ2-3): KAGVTQTPRYLIKTRGQQVTLSCSPISGHRSVSWYQQTPGQGLQFLFEYFSETQRNKGNFPGRFSGRQFSNSRSEMNVSTLELGDSALYLCASSLAGLAGIHLTQYFGPGTRLTVL.